This paragraph reports one T cell receptor beta chain. Its antigen is still unknown. This CDR3 is built from 15 residues. Germline CDR1 and CDR2: SGHVS and FQNEAQ. V shed 5 bases and J shed 4 bases, with 18 bases lying between them. The record originates from a study of shared clonotypes between healthy human individuals. For every subset, genomic DNA was evenly distributed across several immunoSEQ plates. Original analysis: Owing to the provision of junction-only sequences devoid of quality scores by immunoSEQ, filtering differed. This table comes from immunoSEQ multiplex PCR, and its TCRdb copy is limited to in-frame clones, with some not included. The V and J calls and clone size are taken from that table; D and trimming were inferred from the DNA. The repertoire holds about 2.4 million clones, approximately 93% seen once, with around 0.4% in the top ten. Overall study results and limits: Only blood samples were collected, and tissue repertoires likely differ.

The sample consisted of naive CD4+ T cells from PBMCs. Subset defined: CD45RA+ positively selected. This sequence joins TRBV7-8 and TRBJ2-7; a possible D gene is TRBD1 (7 bases). The clonotype comes from a man younger than 30 in good health. Some clones in this sample may be carry-over from other donors' samples. CDR3 loop: CASSPRRRGPYEQYF. The CDR3 region has the DNA TGTGCCAGCAGCCCCCGAAGGAGGGGGCCTTACGAGCAGTACTTC.